The 29 T cell receptor beta chains presented below share a single source sample, sequenced in a study of early T cells in non-severe SARS-CoV-2 infection. TCRdb independently ran MiXCR on the 5' RACE reads; one entry per CDR3 protein. In the table there are some 40,000 distinct CDR3 sequences, over 5% of which are singletons. The source was whole blood, collected at baseline. The receptors stem from an adult who was a healthcare worker with PCR-confirmed SARS-CoV-2 infection or an uninfected control (not recorded which).

This clonotype was observed a few times. The chain joins TRBV6-6 to TRBJ2-4; 7 bases align to TRBD1. Germline CDR1 is MNHNY and CDR2 is SVGAGI (reference sequence). The CDR3 is made up of 13 amino acids. Unmatched junction bases numbered 2, after V lost 5 bases and J lost 4 bases. The CDR3 region is CASSVDRKNIQYF. CDR3 nucleotides: TGTGCCAGCAGTGTGGACAGGAAAAACATTCAGTACTTC.

The V and J genes are TRBV28 and TRBJ2-7; D is undetermined. Trimming left V 3 bases short and J 2 bases short, with 5 bases between. Germline values: CDR1 MDHEN, CDR2 SYDVKM. There are 12 residues in the CDR3. The CDR3 nucleotides read TGTGCCAGCAGTTTGGCAGCCTACGAGCAGTACTTC. Residues: CASSLAAYEQYF.

This clonotype was observed a few times. This chain joins TRBV10-3 and TRBJ2-7; the D gene is possibly TRBD2 (6 bases). Germline V gene sequence: CDR1 ENHRY, CDR2 SYGVKD. The CDR3 covers 12 residues. Trimming cost V 4 bases and J 5 bases, with 9 bases left between them. The CDR3 protein is CAISAGGNEQYV. CDR3 DNA: TGTGCCATCAGTGCTGGGGGGAACGAGCAGTACGTC.

V is TRBV30 and J is TRBJ1-5; 7 positions agree with TRBD1. V was clipped by 3 bases and J by 4 bases; unmatched bases: 6. The CDR3 covers 14 residues. Germline loops: CDR1 GTSNPN, CDR2 SVGIG (reference sequence). This CDR3 reads CAWSGAGGNQPQHF. The CDR3 nucleotides are TGTGCCTGGAGCGGAGCAGGGGGGAATCAGCCCCAGCATTTT.

This clonotype was seen ten or more times. J is TRBJ1-4 and V is TRBV20-1; D is possibly TRBD1 (5 bases). In germline, CDR1 is DFQATT, CDR2 SNEGSKA (reference sequence). Trimming took 3 bases from V and 7 from J, leaving 12 bases between them. This CDR3 is 13 amino acids long. In DNA, the CDR3 is TGCAGTGCTAGCCGGGGGTCGGGTGAAAAACTGTTTTTT. It is translated as CSASRGSGEKLFF.

The chain combines TRBV28 with TRBJ2-7; 11 bases are shared with TRBD1. Germline values: CDR1 MDHEN, CDR2 SYDVKM. The CDR3 runs 16 residues. V trimming: 7 bases; J trimming: 7 bases; junction bases outside the gene matches: 15. CDR3 amino acids: CASTPAEGQGAGEQYF. In DNA form, the CDR3 reads TGTGCCAGCACCCCGGCGGAAGGACAGGGGGCAGGGGAGCAGTACTTC.

This clonotype was observed at least ten times. The chain links TRBV6-2 or TRBV6-3 to TRBJ2-1; 14 bases line up with TRBD2. V lost 1 base and J lost 0; bases outside the gene matches: 2. CDR3 length: 18 amino acids. Germline-derived CDR1 and CDR2 are MNHEY and SVGEGT. The CDR3 bases are TGTGCCAGCAGTTACTTTGGGACTAGCGGGAGCTCCTACAATGAGCAGTTCTTC. Translation: CASSYFGTSGSSYNEQFF.

This clonotype was detected many times. This chain uses TRBV4-1 with TRBJ1-1; 10 bases line up with TRBD1. Germline CDR1 reads MGHRA; CDR2 reads YSYEKL. CDR3 size: 14 residues. Trimming cost V 1 base and J 7 bases; bases outside gene matches: 3. Written as DNA, the CDR3 is TGCGCCAGCAGCCAAGTCGGGACAGGGGATGAAGCTTTCTTT. Residues: CASSQVGTGDEAFF.

Only a few counts were recorded for this clonotype. The gene calls are TRBV6-5 and TRBJ1-4; D uncertain. Trimming pared 5 bases from V and 5 bases from J, leaving 18 bases between. Germline V gene data show CDR1 as MNHEY and CDR2 as SVGAGI. The CDR3 contains 16 residues. For the CDR3, the DNA is TGTGCCAGCAGTCCCCTCGTGATAGCAGACAATGAAAAACTGTTTTTT. Translation gives CASSPLVIADNEKLFF.

The chain couples TRBV5-1 to TRBJ2-7, with TRBD1 identical over 8 bases. CDR1 is SGHRS and CDR2 is YFSETQ in the germline V gene. V trimming: 5 bases; J trimming: 1 base; junction bases outside the gene matches: 8. This CDR3 comprises 15 residues. For the CDR3, the DNA is TGCGCCAGCAGAGGGACAGGTTTTGCTTCCTACGAGCAGTACTTC. Translating it yields CASRGTGFASYEQYF.

The table lists this clonotype with many counts. The chain links TRBV6-2 or TRBV6-3 to TRBJ2-1; possible D gene TRBD2, 6 bases. This CDR3 is 14 amino acids long. Deletions cut 0 bases from V and 6 bases from J, with 9 bases between. The germline V gene has CDR1 MNHEY and CDR2 SVGEGT. CDR3 loop: CASSYSPSVNEQFF. Here the CDR3 DNA reads TGTGCCAGCAGTTACTCCCCTAGCGTCAATGAGCAGTTCTTC.

This clonotype was counted many times. V gene TRBV11-2 combines with J gene TRBJ2-7, with a possible D match to TRBD1 (5 bases). The germline V and J ends were trimmed by 5 bases and 3 bases, with 8 bases remaining between them. There are 12 residues in the CDR3. Germline lookup yields CDR1 SGHAT and CDR2 FQNNGV. CDR3 DNA sequence: TGTGCCAGCAGCCGTGACAGCTACGAGCAGTACTTC. Translation gives CASSRDSYEQYF. The entire variable domain, with the rest obtained from reference TRBV11-2 and TRBJ2-7, is as follows: EAGVAQSPRYKIIEKRQSVAFWCNPISGHATLYWYQQILGQGPKLLIQFQNNGVVDDSQLPKDRFSAERLKGVDSTLKIQPAKLEDSAVYLCASSRDSYEQYFGPGTRLTVT.

This clonotype came up many times. The chain couples TRBV6-2 or TRBV6-3 to TRBJ2-1, with TRBD2 as a possible D gene (6 bases). The CDR3 has 14 amino acids. Germline-derived CDR1 and CDR2 are MNHEY and SVGEGT. Trimming cost V 7 bases and J 0 bases, with 10 bases left between them. As DNA, the CDR3 is TGTGCCAGCACCGGGACTTTCTCCTACAATGAGCAGTTCTTC. It codes for CASTGTFSYNEQFF.

Many counts were recorded for this clonotype. V gene TRBV7-2 combines with J gene TRBJ1-4, with unresolved D. The germline V and J ends were trimmed by 5 bases and 7 bases, with 20 bases remaining between them. The CDR3 has 16 residues. Looked up from germline, CDR1 is SGHTA and CDR2 is FQGNSA. The CDR3 DNA sequence: TGTGCCAGCAGCCCTCGAAGTCAGCCTAGTAGTGAAAAACTGTTTTTT. It encodes CASSPRSQPSSEKLFF. Supplemented by reference TRBV7-2 and TRBJ1-4, the full variable domain reads GAGVSQSPSNKVTEKGKDVELRCDPISGHTALYWYRQSLGQGLEFLIYFQGNSAPDKSGLPSDRFSAERTGGSVSTLTIQRTQQEDSAVYLCASSPRSQPSSEKLFFGSGTQLSVL.

At least ten counts were recorded for this clonotype. CDR3 bases: TGTGCCAGCAGCCCCCTTGAGCGGGAGTGGAAGTACGTC. It translates to CASSPLEREWKYV. The rearrangement uses TRBV7-9 and TRBJ2-7; 8 positions agree with TRBD2. Germline CDR1 and CDR2: SEHNR and FQNEAQ (reference sequence). Losses at the gene ends were 5 bases for V and 11 bases for J; bases not matched to a gene: 11. CDR3 size: 13 residues.

This clonotype occurred many times. The chain employs TRBV7-6 and TRBJ2-7; 8 bases map to TRBD1. Per the germline V gene, CDR1 is SGHVS and CDR2 is FNYEAQ. The CDR3 loop spans 14 amino acids. The junction had 5 bases not matched to a gene; V was cut back by 5 bases and J by 2 bases. DNA of the CDR3: TGTGCCAGCAGCCGGACAGGGACACCCTACGAGCAGTACTTC. This codes for CASSRTGTPYEQYF.

This clonotype was seen ten or more times. The chain combines TRBV20-1 with TRBJ2-5; D remains ambiguous. Trimming removed 7 bases from V and 1 base from J, with 13 bases in between. Germline CDR1 is DFQATT and CDR2 is SNEGSKA (reference sequence). The CDR3 is made up of 13 amino acids. This chain's CDR3 is CSGVAGIQETQYF. The DNA for the CDR3 is TGCAGTGGGGTCGCAGGTATCCAAGAGACCCAGTACTTC.

The chain recombines TRBV6-2 or TRBV6-3 with TRBJ1-2; D remains unclear. V was trimmed by 2 bases and J by 0 bases, leaving 10 bases between them. Per germline, CDR1 MNHEY and CDR2 SVGEGT. The CDR3 runs to 15 residues. The CDR3 DNA reads as TGTGCCAGCAGTTACACGGCAGTTACTAACTATGGCTACACCTTC. This translates into CASSYTAVTNYGYTF.

This clonotype occurred many times. The chain couples TRBV20-1 to TRBJ1-1; D is unresolved. Germline V gene sequence: CDR1 DFQATT, CDR2 SNEGSKA (reference sequence). The CDR3 loop spans 11 amino acids. V lost 1 base, J lost 7 bases, and 7 bases lay in between. Written as DNA, the CDR3 is TGCAGTGCTAGAGGAGCGGGTGAAGCTTTCTTT. This codes for CSARGAGEAFF.

This clonotype was observed a handful of times. The genes are TRBV10-1 and TRBJ2-1; the match to TRBD2 covers 11 bases. V lost 0 bases and J lost 7; bases outside the gene matches: 11. CDR1 and CDR2 (germline): WNHNN, SYGVQD (reference sequence). This CDR3 region has 18 residues. The DNA for the CDR3 is TGCGCCAGCAGTGAGTCGGCGGTAGCGGGAGGGGGTTATAATGAGCAGTTCTTC. This codes for CASSESAVAGGGYNEQFF.

Concerning this clonotype itself: At one end the junction does not follow the germline gene, possibly because of a read error. The rearrangement uses TRBV7-7 and TRBJ2-5; D is perhaps TRBD1 (6 bases). This CDR3 has 14 residues. Germline V gene lookup returns CDR1 SSHAT and CDR2 FNYEAQ (reference sequence). This CDR3 reads CASSPMTGQETQYF. The DNA of the CDR3 is TGTGCTAGCAGCCCAATGACAGGCCAAGAGACCCAGTACTTC.

The chain recombines TRBV4-1 with TRBJ2-1; TRBD2 matches 13 bases. This CDR3 is 15 amino acids long. Looked up from germline, CDR1 is MGHRA and CDR2 is YSYEKL. V trimming: 5 bases; J trimming: 4 bases; junction bases outside the gene matches: 2. CDR3 region: CASSWGLAGYNEQFF. CDR3 nucleotide sequence: TGCGCCAGCAGCTGGGGACTAGCGGGGTACAATGAGCAGTTCTTC.

This clonotype was detected many times. The chain uses TRBV18 and TRBJ1-2, with 7 positions matching TRBD1. Germline values: CDR1 KGHSH, CDR2 LQKENI. The CDR3 consists of 15 residues. The V segment lost 0 bases and the J segment 2 bases; nucleotides outside the gene matches: 3. The CDR3 sequence is CASSPPRTGNYGYTF. In DNA form, the CDR3 reads TGTGCCAGCTCACCACCGAGGACAGGAAACTATGGCTACACCTTC.

This clonotype showed up many times. V usage is TRBV24-1 and J usage is TRBJ1-1; D is unresolved. Trimming removed 5 bases from V and 14 bases from J, with 8 bases in between. This CDR3 has 9 amino acids. Germline values: CDR1 KGHDR, CDR2 SFDVKD. In DNA form, the CDR3 reads TGTGCCACCAGTGTCCACTTCTTCTTT. Protein product: CATSVHFFF.

This clonotype was seen repeatedly, ten times or more. CDR3 coding DNA: TGTGCCAGCAGTTTAGACCGACATAACTATGGCTACACCTTC. It encodes CASSLDRHNYGYTF. This chain connects TRBV12-3 or TRBV12-4 to TRBJ1-2; the D is unclear. The CDR3 is 14 residues long. Trimming cost V 1 base and J 1 base, with 7 bases left between them.

About this clonotype: A clone one base away is much larger, so this may be a read error. Written as DNA, the CDR3 is TGTGCCATCAGTGAGTCGAGGGAGAACACTGATGCTTTCTTT. It yields the protein CAISESRENTDAFF. This sequence joins TRBV10-3 and TRBJ1-1; no clear D gene. Germline V lookup: CDR1 ENHRY, CDR2 SYGVKD. The CDR3 length is 14 residues.

This clonotype has a count of ten or more. The V and J genes are TRBV18 and TRBJ1-2; 7 bases line up with TRBD1. The CDR3 length is 15 residues. The V segment lost 3 bases and the J segment 3 bases; nucleotides outside the gene matches: 7. The germline gives CDR1 KGHSH, CDR2 LQKENI. CDR3 DNA: TGTGCCAGCTCACCCTCCGGGACAGCTGACTATGGCTACACCTTC. Its protein is CASSPSGTADYGYTF.

J is TRBJ2-7 and V is TRBV15; no clear D. This CDR3 spans 15 amino acids. From germline, CDR1 is LNHNV and CDR2 YYDKDF (reference sequence). V was pared by 0 bases and J by 2 bases, with 11 bases between. The CDR3 DNA is TGTGCCACCAGCAGAGATCTAGGCAGAACCTACGAGCAGTACGTC. Translation gives CATSRDLGRTYEQYV.

This clonotype was found many times. The V and J genes are TRBV11-3 and TRBJ2-7; TRBD1 aligns across 8 bases. The germline V gene encodes CDR1 SGHNT and CDR2 YENEEA. With 1 base clipped from V and 4 bases from J, the junction kept 9 bases outside the gene matches. CDR3 length equals 16 residues. The CDR3 sequence is CASSLGDRDRIYEQYV. CDR3 sequence (DNA): TGTGCCAGCAGCTTAGGGGACCGGGACAGGATTTACGAGCAGTACGTC.